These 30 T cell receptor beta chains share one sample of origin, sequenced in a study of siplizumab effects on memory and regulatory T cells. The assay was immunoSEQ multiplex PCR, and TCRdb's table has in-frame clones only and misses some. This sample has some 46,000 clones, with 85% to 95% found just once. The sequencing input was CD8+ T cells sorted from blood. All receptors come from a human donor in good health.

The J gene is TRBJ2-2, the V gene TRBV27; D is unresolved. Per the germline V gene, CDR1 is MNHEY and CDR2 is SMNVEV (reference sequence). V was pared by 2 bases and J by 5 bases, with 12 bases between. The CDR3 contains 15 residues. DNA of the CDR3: TGTGCCAGCAGTTTAGGACCTCAAGTGACCGGGGAGCTGTTTTTT. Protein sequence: CASSLGPQVTGELFF.

In DNA, the CDR3 is TGTGCCAGCAGCGTGATAGGAGACCGCGAGCAGTACTTC. Protein: CASSVIGDREQYF. V usage is TRBV9 and J usage is TRBJ2-7; D unresolved. The CDR3 extends over 13 amino acids. Germline-derived CDR1 and CDR2 are SGDLS and YYNGEE. V was trimmed by 2 bases and J by 6 bases, leaving 12 bases between them.

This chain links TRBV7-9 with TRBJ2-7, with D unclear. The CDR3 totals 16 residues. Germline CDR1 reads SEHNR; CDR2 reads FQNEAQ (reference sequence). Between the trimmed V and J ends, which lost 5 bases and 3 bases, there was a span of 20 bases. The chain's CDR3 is CASSPEVVVSIYEQYF. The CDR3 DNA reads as TGTGCCAGCAGCCCCGAGGTTGTTGTCAGCATCTACGAGCAGTACTTC.

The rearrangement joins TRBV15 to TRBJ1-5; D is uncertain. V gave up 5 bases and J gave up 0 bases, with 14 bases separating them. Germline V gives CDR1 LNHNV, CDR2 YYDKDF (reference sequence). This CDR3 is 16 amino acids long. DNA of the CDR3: TGTGCCACCAGCGATCGAGCGAGCGCTAGCAATCAGCCCCAGCATTTT. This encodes CATSDRASASNQPQHF.

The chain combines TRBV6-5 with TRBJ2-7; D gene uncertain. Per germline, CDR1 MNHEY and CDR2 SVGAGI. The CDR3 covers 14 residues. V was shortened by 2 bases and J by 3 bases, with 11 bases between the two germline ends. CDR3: CASSYGSADYEQYF. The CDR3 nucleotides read TGTGCCAGCAGTTACGGTTCAGCAGACTACGAGCAGTACTTC.

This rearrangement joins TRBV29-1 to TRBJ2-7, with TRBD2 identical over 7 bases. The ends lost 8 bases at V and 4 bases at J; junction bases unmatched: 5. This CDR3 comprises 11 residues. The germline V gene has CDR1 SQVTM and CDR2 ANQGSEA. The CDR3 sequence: CSSREGYEQYF. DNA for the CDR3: TGCAGCTCAAGGGAGGGGTACGAGCAGTACTTC.

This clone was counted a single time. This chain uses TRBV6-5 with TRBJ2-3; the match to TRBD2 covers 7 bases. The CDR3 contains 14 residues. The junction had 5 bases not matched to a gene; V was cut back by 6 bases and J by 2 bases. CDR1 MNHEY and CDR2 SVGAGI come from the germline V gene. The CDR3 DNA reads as TGTGCCAGCAGGATAAGCGGGGCCACAGATACGCAGTATTTT. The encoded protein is CASRISGATDTQYF.

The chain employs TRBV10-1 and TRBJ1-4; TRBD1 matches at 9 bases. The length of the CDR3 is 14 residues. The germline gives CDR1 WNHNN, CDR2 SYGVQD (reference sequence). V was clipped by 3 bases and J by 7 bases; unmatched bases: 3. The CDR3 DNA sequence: TGCGCCAGCAGTGATGGGACAGGGTCTGAAAAACTGTTTTTT. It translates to CASSDGTGSEKLFF.

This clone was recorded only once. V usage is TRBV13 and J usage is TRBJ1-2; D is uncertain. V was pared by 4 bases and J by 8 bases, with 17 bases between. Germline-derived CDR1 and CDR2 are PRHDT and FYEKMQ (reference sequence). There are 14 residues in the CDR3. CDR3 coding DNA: TGTGCCAGCAGCTCGAGTGGGTCGGTGCAGGGCTACACCTTC. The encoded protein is CASSSSGSVQGYTF.

CDR3 DNA: TGCAGCGTTGAGGTCGGAGTCCGTCTAGCGGGGGGAAATGAGCAGTTCTTC. Encoded protein: CSVEVGVRLAGGNEQFF. The chain is built from TRBV29-1 and TRBJ2-1, with 11 bases that match TRBD2. The ends lost 3 bases at V and 7 bases at J; junction bases unmatched: 14. Germline V lookup: CDR1 SQVTM, CDR2 ANQGSEA. The CDR3 consists of 17 residues.

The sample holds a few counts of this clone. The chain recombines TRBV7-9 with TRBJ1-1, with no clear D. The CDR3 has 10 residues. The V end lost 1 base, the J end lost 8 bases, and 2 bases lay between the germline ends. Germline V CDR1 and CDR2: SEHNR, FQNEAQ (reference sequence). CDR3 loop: CASSLVEAFF. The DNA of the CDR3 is TGTGCCAGCAGCTTAGTAGAAGCTTTCTTT.

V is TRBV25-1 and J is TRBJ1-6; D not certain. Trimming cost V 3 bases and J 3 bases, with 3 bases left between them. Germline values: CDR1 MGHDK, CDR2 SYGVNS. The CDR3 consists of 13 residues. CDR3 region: CASSDFYNSPLHF. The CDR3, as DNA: TGTGCCAGCAGTGACTTCTATAATTCACCCCTCCACTTT.

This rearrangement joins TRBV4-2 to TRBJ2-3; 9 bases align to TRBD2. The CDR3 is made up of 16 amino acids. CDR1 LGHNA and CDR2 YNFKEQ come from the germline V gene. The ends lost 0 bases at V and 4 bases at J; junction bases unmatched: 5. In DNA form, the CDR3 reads TGTGCCAGCAGCCAAGAAGGAGCGGGAGGCCCAGATACGCAGTATTTT. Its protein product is CASSQEGAGGPDTQYF.

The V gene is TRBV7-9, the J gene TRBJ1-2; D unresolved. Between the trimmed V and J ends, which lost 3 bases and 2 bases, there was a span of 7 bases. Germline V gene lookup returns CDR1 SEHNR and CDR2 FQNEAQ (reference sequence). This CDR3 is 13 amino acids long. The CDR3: CASSLGMNYGYTF. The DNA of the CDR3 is TGTGCCAGCAGCTTGGGCATGAACTATGGCTACACCTTC.

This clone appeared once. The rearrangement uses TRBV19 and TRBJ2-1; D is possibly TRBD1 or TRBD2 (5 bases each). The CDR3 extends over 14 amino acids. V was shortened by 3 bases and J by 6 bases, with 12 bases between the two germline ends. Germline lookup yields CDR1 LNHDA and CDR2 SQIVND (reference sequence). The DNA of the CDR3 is TGTGCCAGTAGTATTGGGGGTCCGGCCAATGAGCAGTTCTTC. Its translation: CASSIGGPANEQFF.

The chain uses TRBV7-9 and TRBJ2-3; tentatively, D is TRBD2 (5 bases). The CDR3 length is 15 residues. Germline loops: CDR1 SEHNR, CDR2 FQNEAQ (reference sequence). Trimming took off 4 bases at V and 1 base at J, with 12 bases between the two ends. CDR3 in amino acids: CASSSTSSGTDTQYF. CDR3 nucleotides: TGTGCCAGCAGCTCCACGAGTAGCGGCACAGATACGCAGTATTTT.

The CDR3 protein is CASSDEINQPQHF. The CDR3 nucleotides are TGTGCCAGCAGTGACGAGATCAATCAGCCCCAGCATTTT. This chain links TRBV6-4 with TRBJ1-5; D unclear. This CDR3 spans 13 amino acids. Trimming cost V 2 bases and J 3 bases, with 5 bases left between them. CDR1 and CDR2 from the germline V gene are MRHNA and SNTAGT.

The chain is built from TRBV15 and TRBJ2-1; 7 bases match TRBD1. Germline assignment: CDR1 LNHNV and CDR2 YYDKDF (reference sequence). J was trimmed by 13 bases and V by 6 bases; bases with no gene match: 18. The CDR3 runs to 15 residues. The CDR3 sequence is CATSPSPWTGQAQFF. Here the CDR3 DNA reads TGTGCCACCAGTCCCTCCCCCTGGACAGGCCAGGCCCAGTTCTTC.

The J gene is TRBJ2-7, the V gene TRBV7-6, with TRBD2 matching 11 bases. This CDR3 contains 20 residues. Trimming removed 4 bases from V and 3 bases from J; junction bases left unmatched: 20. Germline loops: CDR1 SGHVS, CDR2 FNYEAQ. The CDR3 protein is CASSSELAGGQFAKIYEQYF. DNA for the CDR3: TGTGCCAGCAGCTCAGAGTTAGCGGGAGGGCAATTCGCTAAAATCTACGAGCAGTACTTC.

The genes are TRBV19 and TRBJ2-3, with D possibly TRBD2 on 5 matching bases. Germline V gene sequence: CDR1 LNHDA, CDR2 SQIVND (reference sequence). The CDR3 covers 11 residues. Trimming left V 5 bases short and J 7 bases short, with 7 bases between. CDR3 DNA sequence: TGTGCCAGTAGTCTAGCAAATACGCAGTATTTT. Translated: CASSLANTQYF. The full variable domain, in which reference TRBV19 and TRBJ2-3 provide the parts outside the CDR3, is DGGITQSPKYLFRKEGQNVTLSCEQNLNHDAMYWYRQDPGQGLRLIYYSQIVNDFQKGDIAEGYSVSREKKESFPLTVTSAQKNPTAFYLCASSLANTQYFGPGTRLTVL.

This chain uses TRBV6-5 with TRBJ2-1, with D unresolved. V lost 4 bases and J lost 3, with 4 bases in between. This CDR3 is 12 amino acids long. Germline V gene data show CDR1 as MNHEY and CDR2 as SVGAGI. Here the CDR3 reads CASSSNYNEQFF. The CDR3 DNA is TGTGCCAGCAGTTCCAACTACAATGAGCAGTTCTTC.

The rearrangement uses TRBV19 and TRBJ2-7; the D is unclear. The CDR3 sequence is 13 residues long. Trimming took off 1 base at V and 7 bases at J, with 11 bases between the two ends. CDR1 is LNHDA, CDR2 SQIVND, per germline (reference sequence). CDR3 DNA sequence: TGTGCCAGTAGTATAGGTCCTGGCTATGAGCAGTACTTC. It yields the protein CASSIGPGYEQYF.

The CDR3 spells CASSLALTGRGNTIYF. CDR3 sequence (DNA): TGTGCCAGCAGTTTGGCTCTGACAGGGAGAGGAAACACCATATATTTT. V is TRBV28 and J is TRBJ1-3; TRBD1 agrees at 7 bases. Germline V gene data show CDR1 as MDHEN and CDR2 as SYDVKM. J was trimmed by 4 bases and V by 3 bases; bases with no gene match: 9. This CDR3 is 16 amino acids long.

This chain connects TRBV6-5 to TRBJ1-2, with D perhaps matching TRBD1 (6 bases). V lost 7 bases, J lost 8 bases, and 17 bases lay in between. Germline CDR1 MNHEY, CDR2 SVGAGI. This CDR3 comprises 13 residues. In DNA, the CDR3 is TGTGCCAGCACCTCAGGGGAGGCGGGGGGCTACACCTTC. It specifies CASTSGEAGGYTF.

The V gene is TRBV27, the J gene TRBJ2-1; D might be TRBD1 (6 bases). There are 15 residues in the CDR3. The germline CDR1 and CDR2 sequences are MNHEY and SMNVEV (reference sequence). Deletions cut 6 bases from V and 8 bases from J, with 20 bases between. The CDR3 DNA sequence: TGTGCCAGCAGCCACGACGGGGCAGGGGATGATGAGCAGTTCTTC. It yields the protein CASSHDGAGDDEQFF.

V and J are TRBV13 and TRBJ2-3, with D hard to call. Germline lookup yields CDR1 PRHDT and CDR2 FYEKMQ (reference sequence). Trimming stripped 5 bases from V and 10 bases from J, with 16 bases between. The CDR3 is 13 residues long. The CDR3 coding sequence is TGTGCCAGCAGCAGAGGATCAGAACGAGCGCAGTATTTT. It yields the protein CASSRGSERAQYF.

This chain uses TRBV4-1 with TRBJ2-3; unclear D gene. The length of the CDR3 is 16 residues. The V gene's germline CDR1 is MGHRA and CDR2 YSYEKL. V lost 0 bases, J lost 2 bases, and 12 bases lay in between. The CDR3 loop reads CASSQEAVSTTDTQYF. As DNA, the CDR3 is TGCGCCAGCAGCCAAGAAGCAGTCTCTACCACAGATACGCAGTATTTT.

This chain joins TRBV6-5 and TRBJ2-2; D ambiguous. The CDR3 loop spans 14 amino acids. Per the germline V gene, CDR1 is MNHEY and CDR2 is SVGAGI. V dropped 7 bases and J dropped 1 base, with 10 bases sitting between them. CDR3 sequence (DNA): TGTGCCAGCACTAGGACGGTGAACACCGGGGAGCTGTTTTTT. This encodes CASTRTVNTGELFF.

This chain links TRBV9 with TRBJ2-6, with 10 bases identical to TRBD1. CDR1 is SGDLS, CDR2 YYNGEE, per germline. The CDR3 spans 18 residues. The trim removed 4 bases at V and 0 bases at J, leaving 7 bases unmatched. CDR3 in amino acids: CASSPRDRGISGANVLTF. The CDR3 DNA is TGTGCCAGCAGCCCCCGGGACAGGGGAATCTCTGGGGCCAACGTCCTGACTTTC.

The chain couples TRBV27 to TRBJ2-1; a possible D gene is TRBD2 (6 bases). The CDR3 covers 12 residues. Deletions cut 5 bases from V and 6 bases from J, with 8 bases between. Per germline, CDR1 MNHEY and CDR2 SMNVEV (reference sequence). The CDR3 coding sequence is TGTGCCAGCAGTCACGGGAGCAATGAGCAGTTCTTC. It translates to CASSHGSNEQFF.